These 10 T cell receptor beta chains came from one sample sequenced in a study of cytomegalovirus exposure and HLA in healthy donors. Using immunoSEQ multiplex PCR, the repertoire was profiled, and TCRdb retains in-frame clones only, with some absent. The sample holds about 340,000 clones, 86% seen once. The material sequenced was PBMCs. The receptors shown here come from a woman between 18 and 30 years old in good health and CMV-seronegative.

This chain joins TRBV7-9 and TRBJ2-7; 10 positions agree with TRBD1. The CDR3 is made up of 15 amino acids. CDR1 SEHNR and CDR2 FQNEAQ come from the germline V gene (reference sequence). The trim removed 7 bases at V and 3 bases at J, leaving 9 bases unmatched. The CDR3 region is CASTSPGQGIYEQYF. CDR3 sequence (DNA): TGTGCCAGCACCTCTCCGGGACAGGGGATCTACGAGCAGTACTTC.

V gene TRBV19 combines with J gene TRBJ2-1; TRBD2 matches 8 bases. CDR3 length equals 18 residues. Losses at the gene ends were 3 bases for V and 5 bases for J; bases not matched to a gene: 15. CDR1 LNHDA and CDR2 SQIVND come from the germline V gene (reference sequence). The CDR3 sequence is CASSIWREDLGEHNEQFF. The CDR3 region has the DNA TGTGCCAGTAGTATCTGGCGGGAGGATCTCGGGGAACACAATGAGCAGTTCTTC.

V is TRBV18 and J is TRBJ1-4; no clear D gene. CDR3 length: 14 amino acids. V lost 6 bases, J lost 0 bases, and 8 bases lay in between. Germline V lookup: CDR1 KGHSH, CDR2 LQKENI. The CDR3 loop is CASSQQATNEKLFF. The CDR3 nucleotides read TGTGCCAGCTCTCAACAAGCAACTAATGAAAAACTGTTTTTT. The full variable domain, with the rest looked up from reference TRBV18 and TRBJ1-4, is NAGVMQNPRHLVRRRGQEARLRCSPMKGHSHVYWYRQLPEEGLKFMVYLQKENIIDESGMPKERFSAEFPKEGPSILRIQQVVRGDSAAYFCASSQQATNEKLFFGSGTQLSVL.

This clone was counted only a few times. Different DNA sequences within this sample yield the same CDR3. The chain uses TRBV2 and TRBJ1-5, with 7 bases matching TRBD1. V was clipped by 4 bases and J by 7 bases; unmatched bases: 4. Per the germline V gene, CDR1 is SNHLY and CDR2 is FYNNEI. The CDR3 is 13 residues long. The chain's CDR3 is CASSGQGGQPQHF. The CDR3 nucleotides read TGTGCCAGCAGTGGACAGGGTGGACAGCCCCAGCATTTT.

The chain carries TRBV6-5 and TRBJ2-3; D is possibly TRBD1 (6 bases). The V gene's germline CDR1 is MNHEY and CDR2 SVGAGI. Trimming shortened V by 2 bases and J by 1 base, and 10 bases separated the two germline ends. The CDR3 is made up of 15 amino acids. CDR3 nucleotides: TGTGCCAGCAGTTACGGTGGGGGCGGCACAGATACGCAGTATTTT. Protein product: CASSYGGGGTDTQYF.

This clone was detected only a few times. The chain has TRBV5-4 and TRBJ1-2; 7 bases match TRBD1. V lost 7 bases to trimming and J lost 2 bases; unmatched junction nucleotides: 5. CDR3 length equals 13 residues. Germline V lookup: CDR1 SGHNT, CDR2 YYREEE (reference sequence). CDR3 region: CASGQVGNYGYTF. The CDR3, as DNA: TGTGCCAGCGGACAGGTGGGGAACTATGGCTACACCTTC. Together with reference TRBV5-4 and TRBJ1-2, the CDR3 gives the full variable domain: ETGVTQSPTHLIKTRGQQVTLRCSSQSGHNTVSWYQQALGQGPQFIFQYYREEENGRGNFPPRFSGLQFPNYSSELNVNALELDDSALYLCASGQVGNYGYTFGSGTRLTVV.

The chain employs TRBV6-6 and TRBJ2-1; 9 bases line up with TRBD2. V was pared by 5 bases and J by 4 bases, with 6 bases of the junction left unmatched. CDR3 length: 15 residues. Germline V lookup: CDR1 MNHNY, CDR2 SVGAGI (reference sequence). The CDR3 nucleotides are TGTGCCAGCAGTGAGACTAGCGGAGATTACAATGAGCAGTTCTTC. Its translation: CASSETSGDYNEQFF.

This chain's CDR3 is CASRADSYNEQFF. DNA of the CDR3: TGTGCCAGCAGGGCCGATTCGTACAATGAGCAGTTCTTC. The chain uses TRBV2 and TRBJ2-1; D gene uncertain. Germline V gives CDR1 SNHLY, CDR2 FYNNEI. This CDR3 is built from 13 residues. Trimming stripped 6 bases from V and 4 bases from J, with 10 bases between.

The V and J genes are TRBV5-1 and TRBJ2-1; 9 bases agree with TRBD2. The germline V gene encodes CDR1 SGHRS and CDR2 YFSETQ. This CDR3 region has 16 residues. After removal of 4 bases from V and 8 bases from J, the junction contained 13 bases not matched to a gene. The CDR3 sequence is CASSRGAGGQLDEQFF. The CDR3, as DNA: TGCGCCAGCAGCCGGGGCGCGGGAGGGCAGTTGGATGAGCAGTTCTTC.

The chain combines TRBV6-5 with TRBJ1-5; weak D call: TRBD1 (6 bases). There are 14 residues in the CDR3. The V gene's germline CDR1 is MNHEY and CDR2 SVGAGI. Trimming stripped 5 bases from V and 1 base from J, with 9 bases between. DNA of the CDR3: TGTGCCAGCAGTCCAGGGGACAGCAATCAGCCCCAGCATTTT. Translated, it gives CASSPGDSNQPQHF.